Shown below are 21 T cell receptor beta chains from a single sample sequenced in a study of T cell changes during pregnancy in multiple sclerosis. The repertoire was sequenced with immunoSEQ multiplex PCR; TCRdb's copy has only in-frame clones and lacks some. The sample lists roughly 40,000 clones, around 84% occurring once. The sequencing used CD4+ T cells from peripheral blood mononuclear cells, collected before pregnancy. These receptors all stem from a female donor with multiple sclerosis, enrolled in a pregnancy study.

This clone was observed once. The chain uses TRBV5-5 and TRBJ1-1; D gene ambiguous. Trimming left V 2 bases short and J 1 base short, with 6 bases between. This CDR3 has 13 residues. From germline, CDR1 is SGHKS and CDR2 YYEKEE (reference sequence). The CDR3 sequence: CASSFFGNTEAFF. The CDR3 nucleotides read TGTGCCAGCAGCTTCTTCGGGAACACTGAAGCTTTCTTT.

To note about this clone: A much larger clone differs from this one at a single base, so this may be a read error. Here the CDR3 reads CVSSFRGKDSPLHF. The CDR3 DNA reads as TGTGTCAGCAGCTTCAGGGGGAAGGATTCACCCCTCCACTTT. The V gene is TRBV7-8, the J gene TRBJ1-6, with 7 bases lining up with TRBD1. This CDR3 contains 14 residues. Germline-derived CDR1 and CDR2 are SGHVS and FQNEAQ.

V gene TRBV29-1 combines with J gene TRBJ1-2; possibly TRBD1 for D (5 bases). The CDR3 loop spans 13 amino acids. The germline V gene has CDR1 SQVTM and CDR2 ANQGSEA. Trimming removed 2 bases from V and 4 bases from J, with 11 bases in between. CDR3 in DNA: TGCAGCGTTGAATTCATTACAGGCTATGGCTACACCTTC. Translation: CSVEFITGYGYTF. Supplemented by reference TRBV29-1 and TRBJ1-2, the full variable domain reads SAVISQKPSRDICQRGTSLTIQCQVDSQVTMMFWYRQQPGQSLTLIATANQGSEATYESGFVIDKFPISRPNLTFSTLTVSNMSPEDSSIYLCSVEFITGYGYTFGSGTRLTVV.

The chain combines TRBV30 with TRBJ2-1; TRBD2 is a possible D gene (7 bases). Germline CDR1 and CDR2: GTSNPN and SVGIG (reference sequence). This CDR3 region has 11 residues. V was trimmed by 3 bases and J by 8 bases, leaving 8 bases between them. The CDR3 DNA reads TGTGCCTGGAGCGGGGGGCATGAGCAGTTCTTC. Translated: CAWSGGHEQFF.

The chain recombines TRBV29-1 with TRBJ2-1, with 7 bases aligning to TRBD1. In germline, CDR1 is SQVTM, CDR2 ANQGSEA. The CDR3 spans 13 residues. Unmatched junction bases numbered 10, after V lost 6 bases and J lost 8 bases. CDR3 amino acids: CSVRDSLRDEQFF. CDR3 bases: TGCAGCGTCCGGGACAGCCTAAGAGATGAGCAGTTCTTC.

The CDR3 spells CASKGVGGYEQYF. CDR3 coding DNA: TGTGCCAGCAAAGGGGTGGGGGGTTACGAGCAGTACTTC. This chain joins TRBV2 and TRBJ2-7; perhaps TRBD2 as D (6 bases). Germline values: CDR1 SNHLY, CDR2 FYNNEI. This CDR3 contains 13 residues. Between the trimmed V and J ends, which lost 7 bases and 4 bases, there was a span of 14 bases.

J is TRBJ1-5 and V is TRBV10-3; TRBD1 matches 11 bases. The CDR3 length is 17 residues. CDR1 and CDR2 from the germline V gene are ENHRY and SYGVKD. Losses at the gene ends were 5 bases for V and 0 bases for J; bases not matched to a gene: 6. The CDR3: CAISPGQGVDSNQPQHF. The CDR3 nucleotides are TGTGCCATCAGTCCGGGACAGGGGGTCGATAGCAATCAGCCCCAGCATTTT.

The V call is TRBV6-5, the J call TRBJ1-4, with unresolved D. There are 14 residues in the CDR3. Per the germline V gene, CDR1 is MNHEY and CDR2 is SVGAGI. Between the trimmed V and J ends, which lost 0 bases and 5 bases, there was a span of 7 bases. This chain's CDR3 is CASSYSIVNEKLFF. CDR3 DNA sequence: TGTGCCAGCAGTTACTCGATAGTAAATGAAAAACTGTTTTTT.

The chain recombines TRBV7-2 with TRBJ2-2; 9 bases agree with TRBD1. J lost 3 bases, V lost 5 bases, and 4 bases had no gene match. This CDR3 is built from 15 residues. Germline V gene sequence: CDR1 SGHTA, CDR2 FQGNSA. The CDR3 DNA reads TGTGCCAGCAGCATGGGACAGGGCGACACCGGGGAGCTGTTTTTT. It is translated as CASSMGQGDTGELFF.

The V gene is TRBV7-6, the J gene TRBJ1-2; D remains ambiguous. From germline, CDR1 is SGHVS and CDR2 FNYEAQ. With 2 bases removed from V and 4 bases from J, the gap between germline ends came to 14 bases. There are 15 residues in the CDR3. The CDR3 region has the DNA TGTGCCAGCAGCTTAACGGCCATGGGGAGCTATGGCTACACCTTC. It translates to CASSLTAMGSYGYTF.

The genes are TRBV19 and TRBJ1-5; 8 nucleotides match TRBD1. The germline V gene encodes CDR1 LNHDA and CDR2 SQIVND (reference sequence). V trimming: 4 bases; J trimming: 7 bases; junction bases outside the gene matches: 9. The CDR3 has 15 residues. The CDR3 nucleotides read TGTGCCAGTAGTAGGGGGACAGGAGGGTTGCAGCCCCAGCATTTT. Encoded protein: CASSRGTGGLQPQHF.

The rearrangement links TRBV2 to TRBJ1-2, with D unresolved. The V and J ends lost 3 bases and 7 bases respectively, with 9 bases between them. The CDR3 is 12 residues long. CDR1 and CDR2 (germline): SNHLY, FYNNEI. The chain's CDR3 is CASSDRSTGYTF. The CDR3 region has the DNA TGTGCCAGCAGTGACAGAAGTACTGGCTACACCTTC.

J is TRBJ2-2 and V is TRBV11-2; 7 nucleotides align to TRBD1. CDR1 SGHAT and CDR2 FQNNGV come from the germline V gene. There are 15 residues in the CDR3. J gave up 5 bases and V 3 bases, and 6 bases lay outside the gene matches. The CDR3 DNA follows: TGTGCCAGCAGCTTTGGGACAGCGAGGACCGGGGAGCTGTTTTTT. Residues: CASSFGTARTGELFF.

The chain's CDR3 is CASSHGGPGELFF. CDR3 coding DNA: TGCGCCAGCAGCCACGGGGGGCCCGGGGAGCTGTTTTTT. This chain connects TRBV4-3 to TRBJ2-2; D possibly corresponds to TRBD2 (7 bases). The CDR3 covers 13 residues. V was clipped by 3 bases and J by 6 bases, with 8 bases between them. The germline CDR1 and CDR2 sequences are LGHNA and YSLEER.

The chain carries TRBV9 and TRBJ2-2; a weak D match, TRBD2 (6 bases). The CDR3 runs to 14 residues. V lost 4 bases and J lost 3, with 10 bases in between. The germline V gene encodes CDR1 SGDLS and CDR2 YYNGEE. The chain's CDR3 is CASSTGVHTGELFF. The CDR3 bases are TGTGCCAGCAGCACGGGAGTACACACCGGGGAGCTGTTTTTT.

The rearrangement links TRBV29-1 to TRBJ2-7; TRBD2 is a possible D gene (6 bases). The germline CDR1 and CDR2 sequences are SQVTM and ANQGSEA. V shed 0 bases and J shed 7 bases, with 19 bases lying between them. There are 15 residues in the CDR3. CDR3 in amino acids: CSVEEVWAGRGEQYF. CDR3 coding DNA: TGCAGCGTTGAAGAGGTCTGGGCGGGGCGCGGGGAGCAGTACTTC.

The V and J genes are TRBV7-2 and TRBJ1-5, with a possible D match to TRBD1 (6 bases). Germline CDR1 and CDR2: SGHTA and FQGNSA. This CDR3 comprises 18 residues. The V gene lost 0 bases and the J gene lost 0 bases, with 15 bases spanning the gap. The CDR3 loop is CASSLAREQGISNQPQHF. The CDR3, as DNA: TGTGCCAGCAGCTTAGCGAGGGAACAGGGCATTAGCAATCAGCCCCAGCATTTT.

The rearrangement links TRBV6-5 to TRBJ1-1; perhaps TRBD1 as D (6 bases). Germline V gene sequence: CDR1 MNHEY, CDR2 SVGAGI. The V end lost 7 bases, the J end lost 1 base, and 10 bases lay between the germline ends. The length of the CDR3 is 13 residues. CDR3 in amino acids: CASKDRRNTEAFF. The CDR3 DNA is TGTGCCAGCAAGGACAGAAGGAACACTGAAGCTTTCTTT.

V and J are TRBV5-5 and TRBJ2-1; D is ambiguous. CDR1 and CDR2 from the germline V gene are SGHKS and YYEKEE (reference sequence). This CDR3 has 12 amino acids. The ends were cut back, 2 bases at V and 10 bases at J, with 10 bases in the middle. The CDR3 DNA follows: TGTGCCAGCAGCTTCGCTACAGAGGAGCAGTTCTTC. Its translation is CASSFATEEQFF.

The V and J genes are TRBV2 and TRBJ2-3; a possible D gene is TRBD1 (6 bases). V was clipped by 5 bases and J by 6 bases, with 18 bases between them. This CDR3 is 15 amino acids long. Germline V gene data show CDR1 as SNHLY and CDR2 as FYNNEI. CDR3 in DNA: TGTGCCAGCAGTCTCAACAGGGTTTTAACCGATACGCAGTATTTT. It yields the protein CASSLNRVLTDTQYF.

In this sample, this clone turned up a few times. The rearrangement joins TRBV10-3 to TRBJ1-3; D is unclear. Germline V gene sequence: CDR1 ENHRY, CDR2 SYGVKD. V was clipped by 0 bases and J by 1 base, with 10 bases between them. CDR3 size: 16 residues. This CDR3 reads CAISESIGGSGNTIYF. The CDR3 DNA reads as TGTGCCATCAGTGAGTCAATCGGAGGGTCTGGAAACACCATATATTTT.